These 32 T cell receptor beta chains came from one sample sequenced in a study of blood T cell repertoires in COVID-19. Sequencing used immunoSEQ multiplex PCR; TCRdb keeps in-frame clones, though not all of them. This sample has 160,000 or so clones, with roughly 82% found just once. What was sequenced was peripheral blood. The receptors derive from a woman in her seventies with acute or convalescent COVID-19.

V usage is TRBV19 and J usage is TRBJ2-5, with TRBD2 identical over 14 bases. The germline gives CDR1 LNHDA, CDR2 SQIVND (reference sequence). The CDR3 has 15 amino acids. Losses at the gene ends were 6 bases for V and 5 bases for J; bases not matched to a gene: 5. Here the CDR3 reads CASSVGLAGVETQYF. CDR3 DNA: TGTGCCAGTAGCGTGGGACTAGCGGGAGTGGAGACCCAGTACTTC.

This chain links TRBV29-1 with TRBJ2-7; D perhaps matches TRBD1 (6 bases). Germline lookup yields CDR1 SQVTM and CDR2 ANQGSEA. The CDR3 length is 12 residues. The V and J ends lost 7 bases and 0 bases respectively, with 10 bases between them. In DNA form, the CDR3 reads TGCAGCGCCTGGACAGTCTCCTACGAGCAGTACTTC. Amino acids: CSAWTVSYEQYF.

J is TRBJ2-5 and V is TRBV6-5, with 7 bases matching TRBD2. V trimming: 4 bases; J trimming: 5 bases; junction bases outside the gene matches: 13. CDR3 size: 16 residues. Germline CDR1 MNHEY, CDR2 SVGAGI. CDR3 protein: CASSWAVGGVRETQYF. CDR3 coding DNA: TGTGCCAGCAGTTGGGCCGTGGGGGGGGTCCGGGAGACCCAGTACTTC.

The chain's CDR3 is CASSTTGYYGYTF. The CDR3 bases are TGTGCCAGCTCAACCACAGGGTATTACGGCTACACCTTC. The J gene is TRBJ1-2, the V gene TRBV18, with D tentatively TRBD1 (6 bases). The V gene lost 5 bases and the J gene lost 8 bases, with 15 bases spanning the gap. The germline V gene has CDR1 KGHSH and CDR2 LQKENI. This CDR3 contains 13 residues. Drawing the rest from reference TRBV18 and TRBJ1-2, the complete variable domain is NAGVMQNPRHLVRRRGQEARLRCSPMKGHSHVYWYRQLPEEGLKFMVYLQKENIIDESGMPKERFSAEFPKEGPSILRIQQVVRGDSAAYFCASSTTGYYGYTFGSGTRLTVV.

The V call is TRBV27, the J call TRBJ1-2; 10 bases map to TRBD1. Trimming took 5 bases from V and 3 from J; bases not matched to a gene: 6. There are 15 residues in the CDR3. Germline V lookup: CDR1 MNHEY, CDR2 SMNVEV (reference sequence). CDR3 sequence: CASSPRDRGYYGYTF. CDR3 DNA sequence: TGTGCCAGCAGTCCCCGGGACAGGGGATACTATGGCTACACCTTC.

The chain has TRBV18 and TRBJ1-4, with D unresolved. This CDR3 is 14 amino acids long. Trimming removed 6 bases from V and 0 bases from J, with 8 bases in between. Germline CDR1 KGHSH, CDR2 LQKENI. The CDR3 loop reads CASSSRATNEKLFF. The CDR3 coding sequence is TGTGCCAGCTCTTCGAGGGCAACTAATGAAAAACTGTTTTTT.

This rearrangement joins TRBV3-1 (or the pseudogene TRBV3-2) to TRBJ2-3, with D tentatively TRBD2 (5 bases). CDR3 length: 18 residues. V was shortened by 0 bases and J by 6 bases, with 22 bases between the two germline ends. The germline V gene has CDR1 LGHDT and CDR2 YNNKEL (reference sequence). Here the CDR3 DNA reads TGTGCCAGCAGCCAAGATGCCGGGCTCGCAAGGGAGTGGGATACGCAGTATTTT. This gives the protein CASSQDAGLAREWDTQYF.

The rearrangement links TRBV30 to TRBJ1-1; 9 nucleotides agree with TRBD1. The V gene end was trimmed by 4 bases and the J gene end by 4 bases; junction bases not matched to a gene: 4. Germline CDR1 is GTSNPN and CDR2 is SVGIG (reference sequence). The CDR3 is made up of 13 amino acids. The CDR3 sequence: CAWTQDRGTEAFF. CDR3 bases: TGTGCCTGGACCCAGGACAGGGGCACTGAAGCTTTCTTT.

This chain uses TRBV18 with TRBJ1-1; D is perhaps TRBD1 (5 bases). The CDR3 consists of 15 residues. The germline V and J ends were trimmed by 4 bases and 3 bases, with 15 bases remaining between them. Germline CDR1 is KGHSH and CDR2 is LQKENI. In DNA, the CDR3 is TGTGCCAGCTCACGGGGTATATCGGGGGACACTGAAGCTTTCTTT. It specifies CASSRGISGDTEAFF. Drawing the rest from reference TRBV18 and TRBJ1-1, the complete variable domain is NAGVMQNPRHLVRRRGQEARLRCSPMKGHSHVYWYRQLPEEGLKFMVYLQKENIIDESGMPKERFSAEFPKEGPSILRIQQVVRGDSAAYFCASSRGISGDTEAFFGQGTRLTVV.

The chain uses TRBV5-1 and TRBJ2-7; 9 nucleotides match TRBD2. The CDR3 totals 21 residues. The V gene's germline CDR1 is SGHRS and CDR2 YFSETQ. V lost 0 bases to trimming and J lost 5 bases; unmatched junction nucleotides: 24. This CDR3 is CASSLGRPASGTMAPPNEQYF. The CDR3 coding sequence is TGCGCCAGCAGCTTGGGTCGCCCGGCTAGCGGGACGATGGCCCCTCCGAACGAGCAGTACTTC.

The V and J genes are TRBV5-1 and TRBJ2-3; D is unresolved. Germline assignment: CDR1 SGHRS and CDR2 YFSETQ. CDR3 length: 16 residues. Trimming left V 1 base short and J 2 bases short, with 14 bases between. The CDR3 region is CASSLMRSFDTDTQYF. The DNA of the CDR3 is TGCGCCAGCAGCTTGATGCGTAGCTTCGACACAGATACGCAGTATTTT.

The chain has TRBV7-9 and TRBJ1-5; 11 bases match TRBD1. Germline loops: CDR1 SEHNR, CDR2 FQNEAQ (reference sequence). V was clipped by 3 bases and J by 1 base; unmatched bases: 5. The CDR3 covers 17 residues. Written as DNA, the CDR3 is TGTGCCAGCAGCTTCGGACAGGGGGCGCAGAGCAATCAGCCCCAGCATTTT. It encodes CASSFGQGAQSNQPQHF.

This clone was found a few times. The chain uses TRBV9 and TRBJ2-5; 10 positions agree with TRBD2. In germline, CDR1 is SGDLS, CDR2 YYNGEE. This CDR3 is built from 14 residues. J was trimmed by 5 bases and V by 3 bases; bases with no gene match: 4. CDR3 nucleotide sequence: TGTGCCAGCAGCGCTAGCGGGAGAAGGGAGACCCAGTACTTC. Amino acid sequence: CASSASGRRETQYF.

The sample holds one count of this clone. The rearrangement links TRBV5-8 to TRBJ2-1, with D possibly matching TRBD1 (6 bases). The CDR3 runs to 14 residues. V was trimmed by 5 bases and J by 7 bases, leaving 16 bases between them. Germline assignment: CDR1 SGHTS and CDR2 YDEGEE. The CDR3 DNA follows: TGTGCCAGCAGTCGCGAGGACAGCCTAAATGAGCAGTTCTTC. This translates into CASSREDSLNEQFF.

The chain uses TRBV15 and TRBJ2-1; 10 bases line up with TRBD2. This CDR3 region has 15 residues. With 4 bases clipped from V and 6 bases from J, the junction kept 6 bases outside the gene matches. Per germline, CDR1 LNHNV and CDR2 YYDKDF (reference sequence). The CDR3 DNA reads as TGTGCCACCAGCACCCTTTTAGCGGGAGGCAATGAGCAGTTCTTC. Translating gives CATSTLLAGGNEQFF.

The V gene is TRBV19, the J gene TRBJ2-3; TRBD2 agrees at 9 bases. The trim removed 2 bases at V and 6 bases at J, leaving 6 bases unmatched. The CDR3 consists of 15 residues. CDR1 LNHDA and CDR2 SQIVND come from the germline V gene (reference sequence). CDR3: CASSISLAGLDTQYF. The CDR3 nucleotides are TGTGCCAGTAGTATAAGTCTAGCGGGGTTGGATACGCAGTATTTT.

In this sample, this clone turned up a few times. The CDR3 DNA reads TGTGCCAGCACCGAAGGGGGGGGCAACGGCGAGCAGTACTTC. It yields the protein CASTEGGGNGEQYF. The chain links TRBV9 to TRBJ2-7; tentatively, D is TRBD2 (7 bases). Germline values: CDR1 SGDLS, CDR2 YYNGEE. The V and J ends lost 6 bases and 6 bases respectively, with 19 bases between them. The CDR3 sequence is 14 residues long. Variable domain in full (rest from reference TRBV9 and TRBJ2-7): DSGVTQTPKHLITATGQRVTLRCSPRSGDLSVYWYQQSLDQGLQFLIQYYNGEERAKGNILERFSAQQFPDLHSELNLSSLELGDSALYFCASTEGGGNGEQYFGPGTRLTVT.

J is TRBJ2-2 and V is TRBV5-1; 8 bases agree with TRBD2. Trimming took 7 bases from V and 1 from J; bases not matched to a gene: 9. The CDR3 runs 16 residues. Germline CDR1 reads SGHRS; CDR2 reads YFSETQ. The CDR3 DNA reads TGCGCCAGCCGGGCGCCGGGACTAGGGAACACCGGGGAGCTGTTTTTT. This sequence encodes CASRAPGLGNTGELFF.

The CDR3 spells CASSLAGGGDTGELFF. CDR3 in DNA: TGTGCCAGCAGCTTAGCGGGCGGGGGAGACACCGGGGAGCTGTTTTTT. The rearrangement uses TRBV7-2 and TRBJ2-2, with 7 nucleotides matching TRBD2. CDR1 and CDR2 from the germline V gene are SGHTA and FQGNSA. This CDR3 has 16 residues. With 0 bases clipped from V and 3 bases from J, the junction kept 4 bases outside the gene matches.

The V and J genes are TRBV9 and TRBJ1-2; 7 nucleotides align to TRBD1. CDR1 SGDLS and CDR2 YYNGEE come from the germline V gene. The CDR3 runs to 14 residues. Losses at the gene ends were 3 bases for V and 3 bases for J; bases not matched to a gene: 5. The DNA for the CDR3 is TGTGCCAGCAGCGCCAGTACAGGGGACTATGGCTACACCTTC. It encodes CASSASTGDYGYTF.

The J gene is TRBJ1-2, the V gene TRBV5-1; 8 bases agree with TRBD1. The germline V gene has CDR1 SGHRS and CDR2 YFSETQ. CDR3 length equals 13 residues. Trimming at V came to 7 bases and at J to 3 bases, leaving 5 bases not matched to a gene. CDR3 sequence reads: CASSDRVDYGYTF. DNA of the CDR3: TGCGCCAGCTCGGACAGGGTTGACTATGGCTACACCTTC.

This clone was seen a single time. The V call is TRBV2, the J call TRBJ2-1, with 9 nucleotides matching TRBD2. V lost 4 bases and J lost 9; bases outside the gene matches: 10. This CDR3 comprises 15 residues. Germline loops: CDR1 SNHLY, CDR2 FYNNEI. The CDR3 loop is CASSVSSGVLLEQFF. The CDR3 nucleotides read TGTGCCAGCAGTGTCTCTAGCGGGGTCCTTCTTGAGCAGTTCTTC.

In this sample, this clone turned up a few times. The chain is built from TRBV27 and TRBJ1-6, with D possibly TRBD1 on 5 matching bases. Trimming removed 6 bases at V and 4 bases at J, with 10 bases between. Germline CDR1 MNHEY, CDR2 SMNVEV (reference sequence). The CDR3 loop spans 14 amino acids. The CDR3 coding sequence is TGTGCCAGCAGCCTGACAGCTTATAATTCACCCCTCCACTTT. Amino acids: CASSLTAYNSPLHF.

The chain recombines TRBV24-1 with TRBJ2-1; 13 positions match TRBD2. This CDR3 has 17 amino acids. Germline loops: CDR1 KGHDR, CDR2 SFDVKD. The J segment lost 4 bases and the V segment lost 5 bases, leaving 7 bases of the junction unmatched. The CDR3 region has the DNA TGTGCCACCAGTGTAGGCGGGACTAGCGGGACATACAATGAGCAGTTCTTC. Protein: CATSVGGTSGTYNEQFF.

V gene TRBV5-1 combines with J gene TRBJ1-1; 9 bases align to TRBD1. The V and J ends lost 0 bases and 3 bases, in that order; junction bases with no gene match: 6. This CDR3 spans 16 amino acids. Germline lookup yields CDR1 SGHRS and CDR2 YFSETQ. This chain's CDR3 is CASSLGTGVAHTEAFF. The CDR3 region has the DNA TGCGCCAGCAGCTTGGGGACAGGGGTTGCGCACACTGAAGCTTTCTTT.

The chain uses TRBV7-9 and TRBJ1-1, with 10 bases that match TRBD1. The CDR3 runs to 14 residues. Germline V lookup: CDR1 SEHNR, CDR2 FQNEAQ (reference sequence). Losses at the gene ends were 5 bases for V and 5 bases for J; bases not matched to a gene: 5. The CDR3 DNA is TGTGCCAGCAGCCTAGGACAGGGGGTAACTGAAGCTTTCTTT. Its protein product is CASSLGQGVTEAFF.

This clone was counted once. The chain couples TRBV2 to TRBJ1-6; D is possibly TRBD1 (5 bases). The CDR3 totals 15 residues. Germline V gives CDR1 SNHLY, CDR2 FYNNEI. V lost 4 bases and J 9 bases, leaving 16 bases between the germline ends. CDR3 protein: CASSAPTQRGSPLHF. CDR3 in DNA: TGTGCCAGCAGTGCCCCGACACAAAGGGGTTCACCCCTCCACTTT.

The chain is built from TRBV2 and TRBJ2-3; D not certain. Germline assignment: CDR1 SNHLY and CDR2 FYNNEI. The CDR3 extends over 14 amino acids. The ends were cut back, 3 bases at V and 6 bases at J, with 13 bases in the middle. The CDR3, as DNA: TGTGCCAGCAGTGATAACCCTTTACTGGATACGCAGTATTTT. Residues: CASSDNPLLDTQYF. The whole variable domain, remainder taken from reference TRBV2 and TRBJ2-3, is EPEVTQTPSHQVTQMGQEVILRCVPISNHLYFYWYRQILGQKVEFLVSFYNNEISEKSEIFDDQFSVERPDGSNFTLKIRSTKLEDSAMYFCASSDNPLLDTQYFGPGTRLTVL.

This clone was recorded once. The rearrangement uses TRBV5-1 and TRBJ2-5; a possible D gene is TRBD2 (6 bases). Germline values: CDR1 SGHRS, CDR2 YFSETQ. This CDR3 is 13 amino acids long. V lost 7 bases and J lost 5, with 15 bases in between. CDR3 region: CASAVLASETQYF. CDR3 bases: TGCGCCAGCGCCGTACTAGCATCGGAGACCCAGTACTTC.

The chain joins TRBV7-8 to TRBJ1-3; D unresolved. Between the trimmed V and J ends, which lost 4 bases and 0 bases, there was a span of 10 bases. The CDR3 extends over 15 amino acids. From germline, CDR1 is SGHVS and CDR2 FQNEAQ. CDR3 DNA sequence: TGTGCCAGCAGCTCCACCGGGAGCTCTGGAAACACCATATATTTT. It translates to CASSSTGSSGNTIYF.

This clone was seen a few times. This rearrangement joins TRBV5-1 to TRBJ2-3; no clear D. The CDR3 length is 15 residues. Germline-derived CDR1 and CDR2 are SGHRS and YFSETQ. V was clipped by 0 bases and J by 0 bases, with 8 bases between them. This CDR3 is CASSLGGQSTDTQYF. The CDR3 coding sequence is TGCGCCAGCAGCTTGGGAGGCCAGAGCACAGATACGCAGTATTTT. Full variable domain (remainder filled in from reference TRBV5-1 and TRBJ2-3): KAGVTQTPRYLIKTRGQQVTLSCSPISGHRSVSWYQQTPGQGLQFLFEYFSETQRNKGNFPGRFSGRQFSNSRSEMNVSTLELGDSALYLCASSLGGQSTDTQYFGPGTRLTVL.

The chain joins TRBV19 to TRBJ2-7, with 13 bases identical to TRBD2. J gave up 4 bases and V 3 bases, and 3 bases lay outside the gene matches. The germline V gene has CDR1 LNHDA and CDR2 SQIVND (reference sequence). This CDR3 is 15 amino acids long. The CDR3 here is CASSIGLAGVYEQYF. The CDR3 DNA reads TGTGCCAGTAGTATCGGACTAGCGGGAGTGTACGAGCAGTACTTC.